This entry is about one T cell receptor (beta chain). Sequencing libraries made from TCR beta cDNA carried unique molecular identifiers. TCRdb fed the PCR reads into MiXCR, producing one record per CDR3 protein. The top ten clones hold approximately 1.5% of a sample with roughly 170,000 distinct CDR3 sequences, roughly 31% of them seen once. The record originates from a study of post-analysis software for immune sequencing data. The sample consisted of blood. The receptor was isolated from a girl aged 5-17 years with multiple sclerosis.

For the CDR3, the DNA is TGTGCCAGCAGCACCAGGACAGGGGGTAACTATGGCTACACCTTC. It is translated as CASSTRTGGNYGYTF. V is TRBV7-8 and J is TRBJ1-2; TRBD1 agrees at 10 bases. Per germline, CDR1 SGHVS and CDR2 FQNEAQ. The J segment lost 1 base and the V segment lost 5 bases, leaving 4 bases of the junction unmatched. The CDR3 loop spans 15 amino acids.